The TCR beta chain under discussion was sequenced for a study of blood T cell repertoires in COVID-19. In the study overall: Acute-phase and convalescent COVID-19 samples originated in the United States, Italy and Spain.

CDR3 length: 14 amino acids. Germline loops: CDR1 SEHNR, CDR2 FQNEAQ (reference sequence). V lost 3 bases and J lost 1; bases outside the gene matches: 3. Measured with immunoSEQ multiplex PCR; TCRdb has only the in-frame clones, and not every one. The sample has fewer than 300,000 clones, less than 85% seen once. This chain joins TRBV7-9 and TRBJ2-7; 7 bases line up with TRBD1. The TCR was taken from a woman aged 18-29 years with acute or convalescent COVID-19. Sequences were obtained from peripheral blood. Here the CDR3 DNA reads TGTGCCAGCAGCTTCACAGGGGAGTCCTACGAGCAGTACTTC. This translates into CASSFTGESYEQYF. The variable domain in full, with the rest retrieved from reference TRBV7-9 and TRBJ2-7, is DTGVSQNPRHKITKRGQNVTFRCDPISEHNRLYWYRQTLGQGPEFLTYFQNEAQLEKSRLLSDRFSAERPKGSFSTLEIQRTEQGDSAMYLCASSFTGESYEQYFGPGTRLTVT.